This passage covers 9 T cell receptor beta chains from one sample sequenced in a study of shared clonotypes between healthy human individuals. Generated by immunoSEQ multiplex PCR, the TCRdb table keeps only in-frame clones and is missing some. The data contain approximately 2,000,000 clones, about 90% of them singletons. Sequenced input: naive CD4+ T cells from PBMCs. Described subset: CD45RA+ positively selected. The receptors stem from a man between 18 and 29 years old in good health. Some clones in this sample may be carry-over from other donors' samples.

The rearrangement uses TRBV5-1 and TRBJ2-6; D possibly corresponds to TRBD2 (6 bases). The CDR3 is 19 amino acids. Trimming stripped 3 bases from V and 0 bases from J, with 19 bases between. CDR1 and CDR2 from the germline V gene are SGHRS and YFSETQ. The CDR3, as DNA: TGCGCCAGCAGCTGGGAGCAGGGTGTCGGGAGCTCTGGGGCCAACGTCCTGACTTTC. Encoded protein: CASSWEQGVGSSGANVLTF.

CDR3 loop: CASSSPSSSGRETQYF. The CDR3 DNA is TGCGCCAGCAGCTCCCCCTCCTCTAGTGGTCGGGAGACCCAGTACTTC. This chain links TRBV5-1 with TRBJ2-5; no reliable D call. This CDR3 spans 16 amino acids. From germline, CDR1 is SGHRS and CDR2 YFSETQ. With 3 bases removed from V and 5 bases from J, the gap between germline ends came to 20 bases.

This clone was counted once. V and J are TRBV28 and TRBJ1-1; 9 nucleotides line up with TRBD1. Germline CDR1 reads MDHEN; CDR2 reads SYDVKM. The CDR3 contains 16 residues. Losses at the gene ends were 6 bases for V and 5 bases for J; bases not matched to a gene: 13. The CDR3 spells CASRTGQGWLETEAFF. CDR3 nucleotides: TGTGCCAGCAGAACAGGACAGGGGTGGCTGGAGACTGAAGCTTTCTTT.

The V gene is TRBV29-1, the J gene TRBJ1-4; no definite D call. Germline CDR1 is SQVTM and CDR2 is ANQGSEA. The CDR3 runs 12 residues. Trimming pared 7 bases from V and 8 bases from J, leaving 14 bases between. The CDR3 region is CSGARAGEKLFF. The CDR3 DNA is TGCAGCGGAGCTAGGGCAGGCGAAAAACTGTTTTTT. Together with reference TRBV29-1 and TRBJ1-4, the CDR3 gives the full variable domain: SAVISQKPSRDICQRGTSLTIQCQVDSQVTMMFWYRQQPGQSLTLIATANQGSEATYESGFVIDKFPISRPNLTFSTLTVSNMSPEDSSIYLCSGARAGEKLFFGSGTQLSVL.

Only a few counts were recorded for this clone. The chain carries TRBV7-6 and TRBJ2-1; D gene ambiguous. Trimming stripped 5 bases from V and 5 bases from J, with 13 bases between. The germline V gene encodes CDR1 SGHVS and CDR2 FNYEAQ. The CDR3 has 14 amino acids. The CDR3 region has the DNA TGTGCCAGCAGCGCCCTCTCACACGACAATGAGCAGTTCTTC. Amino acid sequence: CASSALSHDNEQFF.

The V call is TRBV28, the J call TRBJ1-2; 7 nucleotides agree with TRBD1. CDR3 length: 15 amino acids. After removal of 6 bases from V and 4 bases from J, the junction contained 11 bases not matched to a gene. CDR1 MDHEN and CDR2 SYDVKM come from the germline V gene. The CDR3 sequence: CASSYARGDSYGYTF. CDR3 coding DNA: TGTGCCAGCAGCTACGCCCGCGGGGACAGCTATGGCTACACCTTC.

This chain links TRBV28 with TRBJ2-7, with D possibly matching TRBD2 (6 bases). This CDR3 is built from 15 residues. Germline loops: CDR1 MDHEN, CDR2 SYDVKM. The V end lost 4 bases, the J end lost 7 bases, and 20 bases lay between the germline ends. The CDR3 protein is CASSSYAGGSEEQYF. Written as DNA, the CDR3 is TGTGCCAGCAGTTCCTATGCTGGGGGGTCGGAAGAGCAGTACTTC.

CDR3 in amino acids: CASSQPSEPYNEQFF. CDR3 bases: TGCGCCAGCAGCCAACCTAGCGAGCCATACAATGAGCAGTTCTTC. This chain uses TRBV4-1 with TRBJ2-1, with D perhaps matching TRBD2 (6 bases). Germline V gene data show CDR1 as MGHRA and CDR2 as YSYEKL. The CDR3 runs to 15 residues. The V gene lost 2 bases and the J gene lost 4 bases, with 12 bases spanning the gap.

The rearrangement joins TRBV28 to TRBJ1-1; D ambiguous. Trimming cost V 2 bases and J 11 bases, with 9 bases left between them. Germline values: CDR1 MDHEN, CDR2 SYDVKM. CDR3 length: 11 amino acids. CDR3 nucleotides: TGTGCCAGCAGTTTACCCCCTAGGGCTTTCTTT. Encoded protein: CASSLPPRAFF.